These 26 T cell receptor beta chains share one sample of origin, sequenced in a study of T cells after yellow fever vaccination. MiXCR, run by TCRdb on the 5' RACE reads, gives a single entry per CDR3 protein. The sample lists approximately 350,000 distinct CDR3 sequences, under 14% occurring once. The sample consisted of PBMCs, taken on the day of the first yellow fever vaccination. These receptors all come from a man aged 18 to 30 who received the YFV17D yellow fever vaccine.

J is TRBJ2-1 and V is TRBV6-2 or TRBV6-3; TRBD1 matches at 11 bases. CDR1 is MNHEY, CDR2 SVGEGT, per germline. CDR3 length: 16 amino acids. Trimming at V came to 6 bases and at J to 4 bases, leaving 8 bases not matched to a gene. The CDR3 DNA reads TGTGCCAGCAGACCCGGGACAGGGGGGGCTTACAATGAGCAGTTCTTC. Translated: CASRPGTGGAYNEQFF.

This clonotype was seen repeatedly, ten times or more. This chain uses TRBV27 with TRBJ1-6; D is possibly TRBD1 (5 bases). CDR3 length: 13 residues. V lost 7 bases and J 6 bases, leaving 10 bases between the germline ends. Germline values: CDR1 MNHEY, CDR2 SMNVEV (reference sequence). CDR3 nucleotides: TGTGCCAGCAAGGGACCGATTAATTCACCCCTCCACTTT. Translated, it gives CASKGPINSPLHF.

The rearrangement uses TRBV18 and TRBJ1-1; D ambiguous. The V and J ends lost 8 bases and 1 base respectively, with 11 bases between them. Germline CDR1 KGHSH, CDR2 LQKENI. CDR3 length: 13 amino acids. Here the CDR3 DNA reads TGTGCCAGCATCTCTAGCGAGAACACTGAAGCTTTCTTT. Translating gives CASISSENTEAFF.

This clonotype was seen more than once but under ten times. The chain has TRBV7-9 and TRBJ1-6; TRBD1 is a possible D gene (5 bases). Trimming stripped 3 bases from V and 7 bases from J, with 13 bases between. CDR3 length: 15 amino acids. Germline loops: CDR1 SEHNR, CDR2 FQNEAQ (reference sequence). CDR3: CASSFRGSGNSPLHF. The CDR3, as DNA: TGTGCCAGCAGCTTTCGGGGGTCAGGGAATTCACCCCTCCACTTT.

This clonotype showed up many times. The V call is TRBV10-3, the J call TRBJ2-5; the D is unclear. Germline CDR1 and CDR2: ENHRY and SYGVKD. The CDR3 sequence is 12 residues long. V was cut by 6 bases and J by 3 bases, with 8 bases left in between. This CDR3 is CAIRVNEETQYF. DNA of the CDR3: TGTGCCATCAGGGTGAACGAAGAGACCCAGTACTTC.

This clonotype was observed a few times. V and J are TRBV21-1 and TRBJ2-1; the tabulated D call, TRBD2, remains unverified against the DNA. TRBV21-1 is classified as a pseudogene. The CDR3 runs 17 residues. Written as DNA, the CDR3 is TGTGCCAGCAGCAAAGAGGGGGAGGAATCCTCCTACAATGAGCAGTTCTTC. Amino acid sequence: CASSKEGEESSYNEQFF.

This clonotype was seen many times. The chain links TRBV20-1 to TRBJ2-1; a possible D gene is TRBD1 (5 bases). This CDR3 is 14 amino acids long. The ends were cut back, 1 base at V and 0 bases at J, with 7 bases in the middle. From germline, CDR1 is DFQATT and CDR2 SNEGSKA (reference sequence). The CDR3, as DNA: TGCAGTGCTAGAGCAGGGTCCTCCTACAATGAGCAGTTCTTC. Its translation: CSARAGSSYNEQFF.

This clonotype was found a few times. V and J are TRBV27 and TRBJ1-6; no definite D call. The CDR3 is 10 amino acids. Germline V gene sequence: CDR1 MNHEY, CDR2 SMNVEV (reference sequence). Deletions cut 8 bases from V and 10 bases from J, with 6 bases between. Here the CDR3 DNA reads TGTGCCAGCGGTTCATCACCCCTCCACTTT. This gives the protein CASGSSPLHF.

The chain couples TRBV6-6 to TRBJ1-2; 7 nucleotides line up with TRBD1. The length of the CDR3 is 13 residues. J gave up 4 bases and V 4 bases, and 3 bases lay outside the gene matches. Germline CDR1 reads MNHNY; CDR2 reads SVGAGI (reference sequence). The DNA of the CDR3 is TGTGCCAGCAGTTGGGACAGTGGCTATGGCTACACCTTC. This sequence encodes CASSWDSGYGYTF.

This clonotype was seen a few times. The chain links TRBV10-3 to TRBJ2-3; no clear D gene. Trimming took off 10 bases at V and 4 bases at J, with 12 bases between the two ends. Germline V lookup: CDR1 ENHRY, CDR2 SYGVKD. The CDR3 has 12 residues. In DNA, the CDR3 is TGTGCCACCGGGCTAGAACCAGATACGCAGTATTTT. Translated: CATGLEPDTQYF.

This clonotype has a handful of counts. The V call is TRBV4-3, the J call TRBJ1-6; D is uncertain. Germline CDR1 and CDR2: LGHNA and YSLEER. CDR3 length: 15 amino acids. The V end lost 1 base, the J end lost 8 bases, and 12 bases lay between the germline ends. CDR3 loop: CASSQGREPHSPLHF. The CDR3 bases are TGCGCCAGCAGCCAAGGGCGGGAGCCACATTCACCCCTCCACTTT.

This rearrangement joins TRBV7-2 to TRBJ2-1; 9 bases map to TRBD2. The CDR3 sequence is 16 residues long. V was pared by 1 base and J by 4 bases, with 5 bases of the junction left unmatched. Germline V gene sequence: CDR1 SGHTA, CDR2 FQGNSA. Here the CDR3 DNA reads TGTGCCAGCAGCTTAGAATGGACTAGCGTATACAATGAGCAGTTCTTC. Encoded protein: CASSLEWTSVYNEQFF. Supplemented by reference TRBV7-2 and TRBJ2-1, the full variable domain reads GAGVSQSPSNKVTEKGKDVELRCDPISGHTALYWYRQSLGQGLEFLIYFQGNSAPDKSGLPSDRFSAERTGGSVSTLTIQRTQQEDSAVYLCASSLEWTSVYNEQFFGPGTRLTVL.

CDR3 sequence reads: CASSQELLYGYTF. DNA of the CDR3: TGCGCCAGCAGCCAAGAACTCCTCTATGGCTACACCTTC. The V gene is TRBV4-1, the J gene TRBJ1-2; D gene ambiguous. V lost 0 bases to trimming and J lost 4 bases, with 6 bases between them. CDR3 size: 13 residues. Germline lookup yields CDR1 MGHRA and CDR2 YSYEKL.

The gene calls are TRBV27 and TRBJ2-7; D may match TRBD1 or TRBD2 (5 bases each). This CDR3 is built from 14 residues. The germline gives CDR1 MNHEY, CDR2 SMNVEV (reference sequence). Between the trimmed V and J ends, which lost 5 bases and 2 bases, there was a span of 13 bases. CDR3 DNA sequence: TGTGCCAGCAGTCCCCGGGACCTACCCTACGAGCAGTACTTC. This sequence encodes CASSPRDLPYEQYF.

The CDR3 protein is CSARGGGNTEAFF. The CDR3 DNA follows: TGCAGTGCTAGAGGCGGTGGGAACACTGAAGCTTTCTTT. The J gene is TRBJ1-1, the V gene TRBV20-1; D not certain. The V and J ends lost 1 base and 1 base respectively, with 7 bases between them. Germline V gene data show CDR1 as DFQATT and CDR2 as SNEGSKA (reference sequence). The CDR3 consists of 13 residues.

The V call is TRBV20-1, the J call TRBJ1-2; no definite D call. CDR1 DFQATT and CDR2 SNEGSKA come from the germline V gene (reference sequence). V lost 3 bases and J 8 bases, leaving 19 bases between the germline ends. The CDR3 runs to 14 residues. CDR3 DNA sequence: TGCAGTGCTAGCCCGCCCGTCGGGGTTTACGGCTACACCTTC. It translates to CSASPPVGVYGYTF.

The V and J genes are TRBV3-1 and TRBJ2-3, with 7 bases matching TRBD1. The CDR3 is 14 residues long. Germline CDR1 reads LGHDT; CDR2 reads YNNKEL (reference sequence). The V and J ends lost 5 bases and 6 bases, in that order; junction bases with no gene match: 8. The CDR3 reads CASSFRQGRDTQYF. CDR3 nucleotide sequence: TGTGCCAGCAGCTTTCGACAGGGACGGGATACGCAGTATTTT.

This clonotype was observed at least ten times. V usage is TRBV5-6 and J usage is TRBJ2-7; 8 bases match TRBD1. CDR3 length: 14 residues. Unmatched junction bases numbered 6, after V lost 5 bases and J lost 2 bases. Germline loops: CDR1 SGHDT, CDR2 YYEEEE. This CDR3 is CASRQTGDPYEQYF. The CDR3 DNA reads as TGTGCCAGCAGACAGACAGGGGACCCCTACGAGCAGTACTTC.

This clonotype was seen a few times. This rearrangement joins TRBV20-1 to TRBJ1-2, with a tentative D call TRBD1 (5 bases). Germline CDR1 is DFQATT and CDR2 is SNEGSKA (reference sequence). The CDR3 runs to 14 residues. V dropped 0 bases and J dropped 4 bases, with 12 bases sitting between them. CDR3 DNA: TGCAGTGCTAGAGATGGGCAGGGCGGCTATGGCTACACCTTC. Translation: CSARDGQGGYGYTF.

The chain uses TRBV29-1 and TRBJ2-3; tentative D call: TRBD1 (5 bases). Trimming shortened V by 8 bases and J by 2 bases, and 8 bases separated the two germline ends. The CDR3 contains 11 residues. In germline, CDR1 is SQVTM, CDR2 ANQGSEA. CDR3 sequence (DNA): TGCAGCACCAGGGACACAGATACGCAGTATTTT. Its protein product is CSTRDTDTQYF.

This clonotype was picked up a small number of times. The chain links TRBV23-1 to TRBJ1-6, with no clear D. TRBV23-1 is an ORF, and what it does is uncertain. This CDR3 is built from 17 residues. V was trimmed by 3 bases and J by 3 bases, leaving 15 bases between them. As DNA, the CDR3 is TGCGCCAGCAGTCACCCATTGCCGGGTATCTATAATTCACCCCTCCACTTT. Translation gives CASSHPLPGIYNSPLHF.

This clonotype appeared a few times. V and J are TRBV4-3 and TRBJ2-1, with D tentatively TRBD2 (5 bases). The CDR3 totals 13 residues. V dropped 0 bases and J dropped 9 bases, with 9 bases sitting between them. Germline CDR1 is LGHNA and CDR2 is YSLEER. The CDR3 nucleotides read TGCGCCAGCAGCCAAGATACCGGAGGTGAGCAGTTCTTC. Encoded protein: CASSQDTGGEQFF.

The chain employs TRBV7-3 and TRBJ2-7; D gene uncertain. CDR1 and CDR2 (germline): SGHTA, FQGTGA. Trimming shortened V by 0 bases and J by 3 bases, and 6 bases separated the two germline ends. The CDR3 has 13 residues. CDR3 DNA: TGTGCCAGCAGCTTAACGCCCAACTACGAGCAGTACTTC. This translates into CASSLTPNYEQYF. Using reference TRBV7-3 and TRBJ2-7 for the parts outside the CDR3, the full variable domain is GAGVSQTPSNKVTEKGKYVELRCDPISGHTALYWYRQSLGQGPEFLIYFQGTGAADDSGLPNDRFFAVRPEGSVSTLKIQRTERGDSAVYLCASSLTPNYEQYFGPGTRLTVT.

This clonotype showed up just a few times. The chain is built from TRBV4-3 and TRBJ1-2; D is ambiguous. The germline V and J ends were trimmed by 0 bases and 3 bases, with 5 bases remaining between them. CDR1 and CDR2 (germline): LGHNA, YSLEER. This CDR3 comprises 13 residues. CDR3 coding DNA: TGCGCCAGCAGCCAAGAACGGCACTATGGCTACACCTTC. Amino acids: CASSQERHYGYTF.

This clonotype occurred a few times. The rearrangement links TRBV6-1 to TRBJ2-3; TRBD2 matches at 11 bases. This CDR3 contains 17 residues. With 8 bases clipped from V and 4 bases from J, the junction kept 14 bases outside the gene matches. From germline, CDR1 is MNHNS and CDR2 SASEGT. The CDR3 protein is CASFLSGGVISADTQYF. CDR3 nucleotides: TGTGCCAGCTTTCTTAGCGGGGGGGTTATCAGTGCAGATACGCAGTATTTT.

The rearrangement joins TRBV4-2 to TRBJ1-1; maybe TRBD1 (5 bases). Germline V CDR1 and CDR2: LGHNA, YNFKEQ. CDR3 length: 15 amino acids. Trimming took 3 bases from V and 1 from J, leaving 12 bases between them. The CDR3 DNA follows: TGTGCCAGCAGCCAGACGGGACTTACGAACACTGAAGCTTTCTTT. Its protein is CASSQTGLTNTEAFF.